What follows is one TCR beta chain and its context. Sequencing used immunoSEQ multiplex PCR; TCRdb keeps in-frame clones, though not all of them. Of around 330,000 clones in the sample, about 87% are singletons; the top ten hold 1.5% to 2%. This sample stems from a study of blood T cell repertoires in COVID-19. The CDR3 runs to 16 residues. Germline CDR1 is LNHDA and CDR2 is SQIVND (reference sequence). With 5 bases clipped from V and 7 bases from J, the junction kept 13 bases outside the gene matches. The chain uses TRBV19 and TRBJ1-4, with 7 positions matching TRBD1. This TCR derives from a woman in her 30s with COVID-19, enrolled during active disease. The material sequenced was peripheral blood. CDR3 loop: CASSPYPTGFSEKLFF. In DNA, the CDR3 is TGTGCCAGTAGTCCCTACCCGACAGGGTTTAGTGAAAAACTGTTTTTT.